Below are 25 T cell receptor beta chains sequenced from a single sample in a study of T cell responses to AZD1222 COVID-19 vaccine. Clones were read by immunoSEQ multiplex PCR, and TCRdb kept only the in-frame ones, dropping some. The sample consists of about 130,000 clones, approximately 88% of them appearing once. The source was peripheral blood, collected 28 days after the second AZD1222 dose. The receptors here all came from an adult who received the AZD1222 COVID-19 vaccine.

The genes are TRBV25-1 and TRBJ2-7; 8 bases agree with TRBD1. The junction had 5 bases not matched to a gene; V was cut back by 1 base and J by 3 bases. The CDR3 covers 15 residues. The germline V gene encodes CDR1 MGHDK and CDR2 SYGVNS. CDR3 region: CASSESDRVGYEQYF. The CDR3 nucleotides are TGTGCCAGCAGTGAATCGGACAGGGTAGGCTACGAGCAGTACTTC.

The chain joins TRBV3-1 (or the pseudogene TRBV3-2) to TRBJ2-7; TRBD1 matches 8 bases. The V segment lost 4 bases and the J segment 5 bases; nucleotides outside the gene matches: 10. CDR3 length equals 15 residues. Germline CDR1 LGHDT, CDR2 YNNKEL (reference sequence). CDR3 sequence: CASSPSPTGGDEQYF. DNA of the CDR3: TGTGCCAGCAGCCCATCGCCAACAGGGGGTGACGAGCAGTACTTC.

The chain employs TRBV28 and TRBJ1-5; weak D call: TRBD1 (5 bases). Germline CDR1 reads MDHEN; CDR2 reads SYDVKM. The V and J ends lost 2 bases and 5 bases respectively, with 10 bases between them. This CDR3 comprises 14 residues. In DNA form, the CDR3 reads TGTGCCAGCAGTTTAGAGGGGACTTATCAGCCCCAGCATTTT. Translating it yields CASSLEGTYQPQHF.

This rearrangement joins TRBV6-6 to TRBJ1-2; D remains unclear. V dropped 6 bases and J dropped 0 bases, with 11 bases sitting between them. The CDR3 has 14 amino acids. The germline CDR1 and CDR2 sequences are MNHNY and SVGAGI (reference sequence). The DNA of the CDR3 is TGTGCCAGCAGGGCGGGCTCCTCTAACTATGGCTACACCTTC. Encoded protein: CASRAGSSNYGYTF.

V usage is TRBV14 and J usage is TRBJ1-1, with D perhaps matching TRBD1 (6 bases). Germline lookup yields CDR1 SGHDN and CDR2 FVKESK. This CDR3 has 13 residues. The germline V and J ends were trimmed by 6 bases and 1 base, with 9 bases remaining between them. The CDR3 sequence is CASRGQPNTEAFF. In nucleotides, the CDR3 is TGTGCCAGCAGAGGACAGCCGAACACTGAAGCTTTCTTT.

This rearrangement joins TRBV7-2 to TRBJ1-6; 7 bases map to TRBD1. With V trimmed by 4 bases and J by 6 bases, 9 bases remained unmatched. Germline V gene sequence: CDR1 SGHTA, CDR2 FQGNSA. The CDR3 extends over 16 amino acids. The CDR3 DNA reads as TGTGCCAGCAGCTCTTCTACAGGGGACGGTAATTCACCCCTCCACTTT. Translating it yields CASSSSTGDGNSPLHF. The variable domain in full, completed from reference TRBV7-2 and TRBJ1-6, reads GAGVSQSPSNKVTEKGKDVELRCDPISGHTALYWYRQSLGQGLEFLIYFQGNSAPDKSGLPSDRFSAERTGGSVSTLTIQRTQQEDSAVYLCASSSSTGDGNSPLHFGNGTRLTVT.

V and J are TRBV5-4 and TRBJ1-4; D might be TRBD1 (5 bases). The V gene's germline CDR1 is SGHNT and CDR2 YYREEE (reference sequence). This CDR3 spans 12 amino acids. V was trimmed by 7 bases and J by 4 bases, leaving 8 bases between them. CDR3 residues: CASGTFNEKLFF. CDR3 DNA sequence: TGTGCCAGCGGGACCTTTAATGAAAAACTGTTTTTT. Complete variable domain (other parts from reference TRBV5-4 and TRBJ1-4): ETGVTQSPTHLIKTRGQQVTLRCSSQSGHNTVSWYQQALGQGPQFIFQYYREEENGRGNFPPRFSGLQFPNYSSELNVNALELDDSALYLCASGTFNEKLFFGSGTQLSVL.

The V gene is TRBV5-1, the J gene TRBJ2-1, with D maybe TRBD1 (5 bases). V lost 4 bases to trimming and J lost 1 base, with 9 bases between them. The CDR3 runs to 14 residues. From germline, CDR1 is SGHRS and CDR2 YFSETQ. CDR3 bases: TGCGCCAGCAGCCCAGGGCAGTCCTACAATGAGCAGTTCTTC. It codes for CASSPGQSYNEQFF.

For the CDR3, the DNA is TGCGCCAGCACATGGGACAGACCCACAGATACGCAGTATTTT. Its protein is CASTWDRPTDTQYF. The chain has TRBV5-1 and TRBJ2-3; TRBD1 matches 7 bases. The CDR3 runs to 14 residues. Germline-derived CDR1 and CDR2 are SGHRS and YFSETQ. Losses at the gene ends were 6 bases for V and 2 bases for J; bases not matched to a gene: 6.

The chain employs TRBV6-2 or TRBV6-3 and TRBJ1-2; TRBD1 matches at 7 bases. With V trimmed by 2 bases and J by 4 bases, 4 bases remained unmatched. There are 14 residues in the CDR3. Germline CDR1 reads MNHEY; CDR2 reads SVGEGT. CDR3 bases: TGTGCCAGCAGTTACGACAGGGACTCCTATGGCTACACCTTC. Translating it yields CASSYDRDSYGYTF.

The chain couples TRBV23-1 to TRBJ2-7; TRBD1 might be the D (6 bases). TRBV23-1 falls under the ORF class, with uncertain function. V lost 4 bases to trimming and J lost 2 bases, with 15 bases between them. CDR3 length: 15 residues. In nucleotides, the CDR3 is TGCGCCAGCAGTCGTTTACTAGGGGGAGCCTACGAGCAGTACTTC. This codes for CASSRLLGGAYEQYF.

The chain is built from TRBV3-1 (or the pseudogene TRBV3-2) and TRBJ1-2; no reliable D call. Trimming took 0 bases from V and 7 from J, leaving 12 bases between them. The germline CDR1 and CDR2 sequences are LGHDT and YNNKEL (reference sequence). The length of the CDR3 is 14 residues. The CDR3 protein is CASSQDTGAGGYTF. DNA of the CDR3: TGTGCCAGCAGCCAAGATACGGGCGCGGGTGGCTACACCTTC.

V is TRBV2 and J is TRBJ1-5; D remains ambiguous. The V gene lost 3 bases and the J gene lost 4 bases, with 4 bases spanning the gap. Germline V gene sequence: CDR1 SNHLY, CDR2 FYNNEI. The CDR3 extends over 12 amino acids. The CDR3 sequence: CASSEGNQPQHF. DNA for the CDR3: TGTGCCAGCAGTGAGGGGAATCAGCCCCAGCATTTT.

This sequence joins TRBV28 and TRBJ1-1, with D possibly TRBD1 on 5 matching bases. Germline V gene lookup returns CDR1 MDHEN and CDR2 SYDVKM. V was clipped by 10 bases and J by 1 base, with 13 bases between them. CDR3 size: 13 residues. The CDR3 region is CAMRGTQNTEAFF. Here the CDR3 DNA reads TGTGCCATGAGAGGGACCCAGAACACTGAAGCTTTCTTT.

This chain links TRBV20-1 with TRBJ1-5, with a possible D match to TRBD1 (6 bases). This CDR3 region has 16 residues. V was cut by 3 bases and J by 0 bases, with 15 bases left in between. Germline values: CDR1 DFQATT, CDR2 SNEGSKA (reference sequence). The CDR3 protein is CSASQGQPYSNQPQHF. Here the CDR3 DNA reads TGCAGTGCTAGTCAAGGACAGCCCTATAGCAATCAGCCCCAGCATTTT.

This sequence joins TRBV9 and TRBJ1-1; 8 nucleotides agree with TRBD1. Germline lookup yields CDR1 SGDLS and CDR2 YYNGEE. The CDR3 runs 14 residues. V dropped 7 bases and J dropped 0; count of bases not matched to a gene: 5. As DNA, the CDR3 is TGTGCCAGCCAAGGACAGGGTATGAACACTGAAGCTTTCTTT. Translation gives CASQGQGMNTEAFF.

The V call is TRBV9, the J call TRBJ1-6, with a weak D call TRBD1 (6 bases). This CDR3 has 13 residues. V dropped 3 bases and J dropped 7 bases, with 8 bases sitting between them. The germline gives CDR1 SGDLS, CDR2 YYNGEE. DNA of the CDR3: TGTGCCAGCAGCGAGGGGGGGAATTCACCCCTCCACTTT. It is translated as CASSEGGNSPLHF.

The V and J genes are TRBV18 and TRBJ2-1; weak D call: TRBD2 (5 bases). V was pared by 2 bases and J by 9 bases, with 14 bases between. CDR1 is KGHSH and CDR2 is LQKENI in the germline V gene. CDR3 length equals 14 residues. CDR3 region: CASSPMGVSGEQFF. Written as DNA, the CDR3 is TGTGCCAGCTCACCAATGGGAGTATCTGGTGAGCAGTTCTTC.

The V gene is TRBV11-2, the J gene TRBJ2-5; TRBD2 is a possible D gene (6 bases). V was shortened by 5 bases and J by 5 bases, with 18 bases between the two germline ends. This CDR3 is 15 amino acids long. Germline values: CDR1 SGHAT, CDR2 FQNNGV. CDR3 amino acids: CASSPGTAGWETQYF. DNA for the CDR3: TGTGCCAGCAGCCCTGGGACGGCGGGATGGGAGACCCAGTACTTC.

The chain uses TRBV6-1 and TRBJ1-6; D is possibly TRBD1 (5 bases). Trimming stripped 4 bases from V and 9 bases from J, with 19 bases between. The CDR3 runs to 16 residues. Germline values: CDR1 MNHNS, CDR2 SASEGT. CDR3: CASSAKGIGFGSPLHF. CDR3 sequence (DNA): TGTGCCAGCAGTGCCAAGGGGATAGGCTTTGGTTCACCCCTCCACTTT.

V is TRBV19 and J is TRBJ1-4; D may be TRBD1 (5 bases). Germline CDR1 and CDR2: LNHDA and SQIVND (reference sequence). V was trimmed by 2 bases and J by 6 bases, leaving 13 bases between them. CDR3 length: 15 residues. The CDR3 is CASSIWPGTHEKLFF. The CDR3 region has the DNA TGTGCCAGTAGTATATGGCCAGGGACGCATGAAAAACTGTTTTTT.

The rearrangement uses TRBV12-3 or TRBV12-4 and TRBJ2-3; 8 positions agree with TRBD2. This CDR3 region has 12 residues. The trim removed 9 bases at V and 4 bases at J, leaving 3 bases unmatched. DNA of the CDR3: TGTGCCAGTCGGGAGGGCCCAGATACGCAGTATTTT. This sequence encodes CASREGPDTQYF.

The chain is built from TRBV15 and TRBJ1-1; no clear D. The CDR3 has 16 amino acids. The germline V gene has CDR1 LNHNV and CDR2 YYDKDF (reference sequence). Trimming removed 0 bases at V and 0 bases at J, with 11 bases between. In DNA form, the CDR3 reads TGTGCCACCAGCAGAGATCCGGGGAGTATGAACACTGAAGCTTTCTTT. Translation gives CATSRDPGSMNTEAFF.

This clone was observed once. V is TRBV27 and J is TRBJ1-5; 9 bases line up with TRBD1. Unmatched junction bases numbered 6, after V lost 4 bases and J lost 5 bases. The germline CDR1 and CDR2 sequences are MNHEY and SMNVEV (reference sequence). The CDR3 runs to 15 residues. In nucleotides, the CDR3 is TGTGCCAGCAGTTCCCGAGGACAGGGGTATCAGCCCCAGCATTTT. This codes for CASSSRGQGYQPQHF.

J is TRBJ1-1 and V is TRBV6-5; TRBD1 might be the D (6 bases). The CDR3 extends over 14 amino acids. V gave up 5 bases and J gave up 2 bases, with 12 bases separating them. Germline V gene data show CDR1 as MNHEY and CDR2 as SVGAGI. The CDR3 bases are TGTGCCAGCAGTAGGACAGAGACTAACACTGAAGCTTTCTTT. The encoded protein is CASSRTETNTEAFF.